The next 10 T cell receptor beta chains were all read from a single sample in a study of shared clonotypes between healthy human individuals. Assay used: immunoSEQ multiplex PCR; TCRdb lists only in-frame clones, some missing. The data show 550,000 to 800,000 clones, about 74% seen once. Input material: memory CD4+ T cells sorted from blood. Regarding subset: CD45RA-negative fraction. All receptors derive from a woman in her twenties or thirties in good health.

This clone was detected only once. The chain combines TRBV27 with TRBJ2-6, with 10 positions matching TRBD1. Germline lookup yields CDR1 MNHEY and CDR2 SMNVEV (reference sequence). CDR3 length: 17 amino acids. The V gene end was trimmed by 6 bases and the J gene end by 0 bases; junction bases not matched to a gene: 5. CDR3 sequence (DNA): TGTGCCAGCAGCCAGGACAGGGGGAGCTCTGGGGCCAACGTCCTGACTTTC. Translated, it gives CASSQDRGSSGANVLTF.

This clone has only a few counts. This chain links TRBV7-2 with TRBJ2-1; 7 positions agree with TRBD2. This CDR3 has 15 amino acids. V was pared by 3 bases and J by 5 bases, with 7 bases of the junction left unmatched. Per germline, CDR1 SGHTA and CDR2 FQGNSA. The DNA of the CDR3 is TGTGCCAGCAGCTTCGGCGGGAGTTCCAACAATGAGCAGTTCTTC. Translated, it gives CASSFGGSSNNEQFF.

The rearrangement uses TRBV30 and TRBJ1-3; TRBD1 is a possible D gene (5 bases). Trimming pared 3 bases from V and 2 bases from J, leaving 11 bases between. Germline CDR1 is GTSNPN and CDR2 is SVGIG (reference sequence). The CDR3 length is 14 residues. CDR3 coding DNA: TGTGCCTGGAGAACTCGGGGGGCTGGAAACACCATATATTTT. This codes for CAWRTRGAGNTIYF. Complete variable domain (other parts from reference TRBV30 and TRBJ1-3): SQTIHQWPATLVQPVGSPLSLECTVEGTSNPNLYWYRQAAGRGLQLLFYSVGIGQISSEVPQNLSASRPQDRQFILSSKKLLLSDSGFYLCAWRTRGAGNTIYFGEGSWLTVV.

The CDR3 region is CASSQQTYEQYF. DNA for the CDR3: TGTGCCAGCAGCCAACAAACCTACGAGCAGTACTTC. The rearrangement joins TRBV7-2 to TRBJ2-7, with no clear D. CDR3 length: 12 residues. Per germline, CDR1 SGHTA and CDR2 FQGNSA. The ends were cut back, 5 bases at V and 2 bases at J, with 7 bases in the middle.

Only a few counts were recorded for this clone. The rearrangement links TRBV29-1 to TRBJ2-5; D might be TRBD1 (8 bases). The CDR3 sequence is 14 residues long. Trimming removed 6 bases from V and 5 bases from J, with 19 bases in between. Germline CDR1 is SQVTM and CDR2 is ANQGSEA. CDR3 residues: CSVDLGQGGETQYF. Here the CDR3 DNA reads TGCAGCGTCGATCTTGGACAGGGAGGGGAGACCCAGTACTTC.

The rearrangement uses TRBV7-2 and TRBJ2-7, with a tentative D call TRBD2 (6 bases). The V and J ends lost 5 bases and 2 bases respectively, with 13 bases between them. This CDR3 comprises 14 residues. Germline V gene sequence: CDR1 SGHTA, CDR2 FQGNSA. CDR3 in DNA: TGTGCCAGCAGCCCGTCTAGCGTTGCCTACGAGCAGTACTTC. Protein sequence: CASSPSSVAYEQYF.

About this clone: Distinct nucleotide sequences in the sample also encode this CDR3. The chain employs TRBV18 and TRBJ2-2; D call uncertain. Per the germline V gene, CDR1 is KGHSH and CDR2 is LQKENI. The CDR3 is 12 residues long. V lost 1 base, J lost 4 bases, and 1 base lay in between. This CDR3 is CASSPLTGELFF. Here the CDR3 DNA reads TGTGCCAGCTCACCACTCACCGGGGAGCTGTTTTTT.

The chain joins TRBV30 to TRBJ2-7; D not certain. Germline V CDR1 and CDR2: GTSNPN, SVGIG (reference sequence). This CDR3 comprises 14 residues. The V and J ends lost 0 bases and 7 bases respectively, with 16 bases between them. The CDR3 protein is CAWSVLPGTREQYF. CDR3 DNA sequence: TGTGCCTGGAGTGTACTCCCTGGCACGAGGGAGCAGTACTTC.

V and J are TRBV19 and TRBJ1-2; D uncertain. Germline V gene lookup returns CDR1 LNHDA and CDR2 SQIVND (reference sequence). V lost 6 bases and J lost 4, with 15 bases in between. CDR3 length equals 14 residues. The CDR3 DNA sequence: TGTGCCAGTAGCCTTCGACATGGGTTCTATGGCTACACCTTC. Translating it yields CASSLRHGFYGYTF.

This clone came up many times. The rearrangement uses TRBV6-6 and TRBJ2-5, with 8 bases fitting TRBD2. V trimming: 7 bases; J trimming: 3 bases; junction bases outside the gene matches: 4. The germline V gene encodes CDR1 MNHNY and CDR2 SVGAGI (reference sequence). The CDR3 loop spans 13 amino acids. Here the CDR3 reads CASTTGGKETQYF. The CDR3 DNA reads as TGTGCCAGCACCACGGGGGGGAAAGAGACCCAGTACTTC.